The present entry profiles one TCR beta chain with its context. The antigen is not known. Investigators reverse transcribed all isolated RNA, so they sequenced expressed TCRB transcripts. TCRdb's table, derived via immunoSEQ multiplex PCR, lists solely in-frame clones and lacks some. The data contain about 40,000 clones, over 45% of them seen just once; the ten biggest clones take up approximately 0.67%. The data originate from a study of beta chain features in type 1 diabetes. Study results and caveats: For patients, the naive, central memory and Treg TCRB repertoires appeared more alike than for healthy donors. Insertions were fewer and deletions more numerous at VDJ junctions in type 1 diabetes patients.

Sequenced sample: central memory CD4+ T cells from blood. This TCR was sampled from a woman between 18 and 29 years old in good health.

The CDR3 sequence: CASRTEYGYTF. DNA for the CDR3: TGTGCCAGCAGGACTGAATATGGCTACACCTTC. The J gene is TRBJ1-2, the V gene TRBV6-5; D is ambiguous. This CDR3 comprises 11 residues. V was clipped by 6 bases and J by 5 bases, with 7 bases between them. CDR1 is MNHEY, CDR2 SVGAGI, per germline.